The subject of this entry is one T cell receptor beta chain. Its target is not known. Trimming cost V 6 bases and J 7 bases; bases outside gene matches: 8. CDR1 is SQVTM, CDR2 ANQGSEA, per germline. The CDR3 is 13 residues long. The data were obtained in a study of identical twins. Study conclusions and caveats: Twin pairs' shared out-of-frame alpha sequences were enriched in low generation probability.

TCRdb independently ran MiXCR on the 5' RACE reads; one entry per CDR3 protein. This repertoire shows 500,000 to 550,000 distinct CDR3 sequences, around 20% found once; its top ten account for roughly 0.9%. These records were also assigned to another study, of T cells expressing NK-cell markers. From that paper: HCMV specificity was not established for the expanded NKG2C+ T cell clones.

The source material was CD4+ T cells sorted from blood. The chain is built from TRBV29-1 and TRBJ1-5; 8 bases fit TRBD1. The source is a woman between 18 and 29 years old in good health. The CDR3 loop is CSVGGTGFQPQHF. The CDR3 DNA reads TGCAGCGTCGGGGGGACAGGATTCCAGCCCCAGCATTTT.